This TCR beta chain was observed in a study of cytomegalovirus exposure and HLA in healthy donors (dated by TCRdb to 2016 to 2017). In the study overall: According to an earlier analysis of around 600 of the donors, 150 million to 200 million T cells yielded some 110 million unique TCR beta sequences and about 300 Gb of sequence data. In the later analysis, no new phenotypic data were used to find candidate immune exposures; instead, reliance was placed on TCR beta sequences and their occurrence across donors. Among a few hundred genotyped donors of the cohort, an average of about 240,000 unique TCR beta nucleotide sequences were sequenced per donor, around 20% of them non-productive. Besides the first cohort of roughly 700 subjects, a separate validation cohort made up of 95 to 150 different subjects was used. A later genetic analysis used genome-wide SNP genotypes for about 60% of the 666 donors, treating that subset as a discovery cohort. The study aimed to test whether cataloging public T cell receptors could reveal signatures of past pathogen exposure. The study used immunosequencing to profile the T cell repertoires of 600 to 850 subjects and linked those repertoires to cytomegalovirus serostatus. To predict cytomegalovirus infection status, the study brought together high-throughput TCR immunosequencing, statistical association of individual TCRs with disease status, and machine learning. Every discovery cohort repertoire had been produced on one sequencing platform. A later analysis re-examined previously published TCR beta repertoires from just over 650 donors and added high-resolution HLA genotyping to investigate patterns of TCR occurrence. Because of strong linkage in the cohort, roughly five DR-DQ haplotypes were treated as single units for association and clustering. Alongside the repertoire data, information on donor age, sex, ethnicity and CMV serostatus was compiled. Of the roughly 430 genotyped donors, 81% fell in the genetic ancestry cluster associated with self-reported Caucasian donors. An earlier analysis of 587 of the donors used high-throughput TCR beta sequencing to judge whether each TCR beta V gene segment behaved as functional or pseudogenic. The number of donors typed differed by locus, with roughly 620-630 for A, B, C, DRB1 and DQB1, around 500 for DQA1, 600 to 610 for DPA1, and around 430 for DPB1. Around 300 gigabases of sequencing data and approximately 80 million unique TCR sequences were included in an early release covering several hundred HLA-typed donors. HLA typing covered class I and class II loci at four-digit resolution. Broad study findings and their caveats: The authors suggested that the approach could potentially be extended to other disease states and immunological phenotypes. V-gene and J-gene trimming of TCR beta chains was associated with a missense DCLRE1C variant in a later genetic analysis, and the association was replicated in an independent cohort. The sequencing pipeline was judged likely to have produced a cluster of highly shared sequence variants as a technical artifact. Most TCR sequences were seen in very few donors, while some public TCRs were found in many individuals. Linkage disequilibrium might explain the correlated functional status among segregating V segments, but an unknown experimental factor could not be ruled out. In a later analysis, several top co-occurrence clusters were reported to appear linked to parvovirus B19, influenza, CMV and Epstein-Barr virus. A later analysis found that TCR association rates varied across HLA loci, with DRB1 alleles showing the most associated TCRs and HLA-C alleles the fewest. In vitro tests confirmed that a few of the cytomegalovirus-associated TCR beta chains recognize cytomegalovirus antigens. Presence/absence analyses assumed roughly uniform sequencing depth across donors, an assumption that may not hold. The earlier analysis of fewer than 750 of the donors excluded approximately 15 rarely observed V segments, including chromosome 9 orphons, because counts were too low. The classifier was reported to diagnose cytomegalovirus status with high specificity and sensitivity in both the original and validation cohorts. According to a later analysis, most CMV-associated TCR beta chains appeared to be HLA-restricted, and the HLA associations seemed to be driven largely by CMV exposure. A total of 150 to 200 TCR beta chains were listed by the study as associated with cytomegalovirus. At a false discovery rate of 0.05, a later analysis linked fewer than 20,000 TCR beta sequences to specific HLA alleles. According to a later genetic analysis, donors in an Asian-associated ancestry cluster had fewer N-insertions in productive TCRs than the roughly 670-donor mean. In an earlier analysis of 587 of the donors, most TCR beta V segments appeared in productive rearrangements about 87% or about 30% of the time, broadly matching IMGT annotations. Assigning TCR associations to individual alleles was difficult when HLA alleles, especially DR and DQ, strongly co-occurred. A further reported finding was that TCR beta sequences accurately predicted the HLA-A and HLA-B alleles for most subjects in the first cohort. In a later analysis, HLA-associated TCR beta chains were found to be more clonally expanded and to have lower generation probabilities than equally common non-associated chains. Because some donors lacked HLA typing at each locus, the association tests relied only on the typed subset. This cohort had only TCR beta chains sequenced, and the lack of alpha or paired-chain data limited which features could be detected. Some IMGT-functional V segments, including TRBV6-2 and TRBV6-3, could not be distinguished by the 87-base-pair reads and were therefore excluded. The only immune exposure information available for the cohort was CMV serostatus.

The library was produced with the immunoSEQ multiplex PCR assay. For the multiplex PCR, a mixture combining 60 forward primers for TCR Vbeta segments and 13 reverse primers for TCR Jbeta segments was used. The CDR3 region of rearranged TCR beta genes was amplified from genomic DNA with a multiplex PCR assay. On the Illumina HiSeq System, the amplified TCR beta libraries were sequenced as 87-base-pair reads. The authors processed their data as follows. A later analysis tallied tens of millions of unique TCR beta chains across the 666 repertoires, and around 9.9 million of those chains were shared by two or more donors. A nearest-neighbor algorithm error-corrected the raw reads and collapsed the reads into unique sequences, merging closely related sequences to remove PCR and sequencing errors. V, D and J gene segments were assigned by aligning CDR3 sequences to IMGT reference sequences. Each retained sequence needed at least a six-nucleotide match to both a V gene segment and a J gene segment. A rearrangement was called productive if the CDR3 had no stop codons and remained in frame with V and J, and every other rearrangement was called non-productive. CDR3 was defined according to IMGT convention as the region running from the second conserved V-encoded cysteine to the conserved J-encoded phenylalanine. The earlier analysis of a few hundred of the donors excluded sequences that lacked an unambiguous match to a single V gene segment. An earlier analysis of several hundred of the donors called V segments functional above 56.7% productive rearrangements and segregating when the between-donor standard deviation exceeded 5%. A statistical classification framework was built to diagnose cytomegalovirus status from the catalog of TCR beta chain sequences. In a later analysis, TCR nucleotide sequences were compared against IMGT/GENE-DB human TR gene sequences so that V and J genes could be assigned. Using the TCRdist pipeline, a later analysis assigned CDR3 sequences along with most-parsimonious VDJ recombination scenarios. In a later analysis, each TCR beta chain was defined by its CDR3 amino acid sequence together with its V-gene family, and reads lacking a unique V-gene family were excluded. As a way to deal with suspected cross-contamination and a sequencing artifact, a later analysis dropped 450 to 600 nucleotide sequences that were highly shared and had low generation probability. In a later analysis, a clonal expansion index for each public chain was calculated from normalized within-repertoire ranks of inferred template counts. In a later analysis, generation probabilities were computed using a VDJ recombination model fitted to out-of-frame rearrangements, and the results were checked against IGoR. A later analysis scored TCR-TCR, TCR-HLA and TCR-CMV co-occurrence with hypergeometric tests, applying a repertoire-size bias correction to TCR pairs. In a later analysis, false discovery rates were estimated by permuting HLA or CMV assignments 20 times. In a later analysis, co-occurring TCRs were grouped with DBSCAN, and TCRdist sequence similarity was added when clustering was performed within HLA-allele-positive subsets. Repertoires with fewer than 30,000 or more than 120,000 public chains were left out of co-occurrence clustering, as were a few repertoires with anomalous nucleotide sharing. The source is immuneACCESS, and TCRdb retained only in-frame sequences with V and J called. Part of the clones is not carried over; for the studies checked, unresolved V genes explain less than half of this, and the remainder is unexplained. Clonal size and the V and J genes are those of that table, whereas D and trimming came from the DNA. This sample gives about 200,000 clones in total; 85% of them show up just once. The ten most abundant clones make up 2.3% of the sample.

The cohort consisted of some 670 healthy bone marrow donors. At the time of sampling, every cohort member was nominally healthy, though immune exposures that went unrecorded were likely present. The donor tested CMV seronegative, placing the donor among the 350 or so seronegative members of the cohort. A peripheral blood sample was collected from each donor, and TCR beta sequencing was performed on peripheral blood mononuclear cells. Genomic DNA extraction from the blood cell samples was performed with the Qiagen DNeasy Blood Extraction Kit. For CDR1 and CDR2, the germline V gene lists SGHVS and FQNEAQ. V is clipped by 4 bases and J by 1 base, and the sequence between their germline boundaries is 16 bases long. The CDR3 holds 16 amino acids from the cysteine to the phenylalanine. Of the read, only the CDR3 DNA is kept; its 48 bases are in frame from base 1. About this clone itself: Its target antigen remains unknown. No base quality information exists; no much larger clone differs at one position.

Sample: PBMCs. The chain couples TRBV7-8 to TRBJ1-1; TRBD1 might be the D gene, on 5 matching bases. The clonotype originates from a woman between 45 and 65 years old in good health and CMV-seronegative. The DNA sequence reads TGTGCCAGCAGCTACAACAGGTTAGGTGGGAACACTGAAGCTTTCTTT. This gives the protein CASSYNRLGGNTEAFF.